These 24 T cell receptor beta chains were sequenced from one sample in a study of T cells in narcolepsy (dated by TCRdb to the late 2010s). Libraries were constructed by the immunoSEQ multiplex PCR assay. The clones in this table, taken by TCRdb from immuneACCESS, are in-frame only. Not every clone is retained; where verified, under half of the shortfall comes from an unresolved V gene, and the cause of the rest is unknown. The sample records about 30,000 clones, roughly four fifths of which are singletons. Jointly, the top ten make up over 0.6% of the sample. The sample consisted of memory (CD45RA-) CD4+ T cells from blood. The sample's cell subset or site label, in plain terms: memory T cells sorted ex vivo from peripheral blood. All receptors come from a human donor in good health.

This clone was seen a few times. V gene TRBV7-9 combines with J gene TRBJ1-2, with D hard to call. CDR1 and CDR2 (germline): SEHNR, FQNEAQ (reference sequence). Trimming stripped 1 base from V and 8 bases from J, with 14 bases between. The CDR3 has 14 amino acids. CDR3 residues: CASSLESAGGGYTF. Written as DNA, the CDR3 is TGTGCCAGCAGCTTAGAGTCGGCAGGCGGGGGCTACACCTTC.

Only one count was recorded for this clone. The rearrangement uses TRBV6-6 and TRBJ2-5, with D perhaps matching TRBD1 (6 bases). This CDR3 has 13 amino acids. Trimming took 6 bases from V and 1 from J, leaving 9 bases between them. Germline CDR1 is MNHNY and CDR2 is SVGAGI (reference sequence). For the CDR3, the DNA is TGTGCCAGCAGACCGACAGGCCAAGAGACCCAGTACTTC. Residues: CASRPTGQETQYF.

The CDR3 DNA reads TGTGCCAGCTCACCACTGGATACAGGGCTGAATGGCTACACCTTC. This sequence encodes CASSPLDTGLNGYTF. The V and J genes are TRBV18 and TRBJ1-2; tentative D call: TRBD1 (6 bases). V was cut by 1 base and J by 6 bases, with 15 bases left in between. Germline CDR1 is KGHSH and CDR2 is LQKENI. The CDR3 is 15 amino acids.

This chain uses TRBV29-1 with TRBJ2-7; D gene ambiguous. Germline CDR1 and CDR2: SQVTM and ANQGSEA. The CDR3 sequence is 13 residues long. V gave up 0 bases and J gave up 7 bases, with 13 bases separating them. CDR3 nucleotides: TGCAGCGTTGAAGATGGTCCACGAACAGAGCAGTACTTC. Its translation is CSVEDGPRTEQYF.

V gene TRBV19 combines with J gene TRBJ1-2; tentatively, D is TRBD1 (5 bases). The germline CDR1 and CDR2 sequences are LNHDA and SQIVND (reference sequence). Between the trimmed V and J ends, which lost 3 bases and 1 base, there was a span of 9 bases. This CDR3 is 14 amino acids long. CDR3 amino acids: CASSIGGGNYGYTF. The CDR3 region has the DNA TGTGCCAGTAGTATTGGGGGTGGTAACTATGGCTACACCTTC.

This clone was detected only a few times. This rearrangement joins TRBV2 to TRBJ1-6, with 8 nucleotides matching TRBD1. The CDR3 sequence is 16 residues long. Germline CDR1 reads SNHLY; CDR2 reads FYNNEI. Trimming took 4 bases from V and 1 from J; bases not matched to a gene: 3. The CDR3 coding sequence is TGTGCCAGCAGTGGACAGGGGTGGTCCTATAATTCACCCCTCCACTTT. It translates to CASSGQGWSYNSPLHF.

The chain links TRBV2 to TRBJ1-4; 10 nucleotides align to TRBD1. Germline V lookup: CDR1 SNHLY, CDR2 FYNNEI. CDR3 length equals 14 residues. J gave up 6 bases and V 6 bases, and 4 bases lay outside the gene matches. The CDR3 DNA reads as TGTGCCAGCAGGTCCGGGACAGGGGATGAAAAACTGTTTTTT. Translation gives CASRSGTGDEKLFF.

The CDR3 sequence: CASSLDGGEAFF. The CDR3, as DNA: TGTGCCAGCAGCTTAGACGGAGGGGAAGCTTTCTTT. The chain employs TRBV11-3 and TRBJ1-1; D remains unclear. CDR1 SGHNT and CDR2 YENEEA come from the germline V gene. Trimming left V 0 bases short and J 8 bases short, with 7 bases between. The CDR3 extends over 12 amino acids.

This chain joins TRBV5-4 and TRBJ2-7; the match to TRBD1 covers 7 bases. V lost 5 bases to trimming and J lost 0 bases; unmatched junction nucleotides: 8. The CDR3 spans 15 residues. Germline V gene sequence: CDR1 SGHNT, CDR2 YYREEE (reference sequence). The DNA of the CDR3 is TGTGCCAGCAGTCTAGGACAGGACGTCTCCTACGAGCAGTACTTC. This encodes CASSLGQDVSYEQYF.

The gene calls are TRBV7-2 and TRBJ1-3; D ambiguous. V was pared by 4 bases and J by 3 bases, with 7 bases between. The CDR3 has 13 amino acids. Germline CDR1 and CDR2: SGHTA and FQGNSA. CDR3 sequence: CASSSTDGNTIYF. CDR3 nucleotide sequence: TGTGCCAGCAGCTCGACTGATGGAAACACCATATATTTT.

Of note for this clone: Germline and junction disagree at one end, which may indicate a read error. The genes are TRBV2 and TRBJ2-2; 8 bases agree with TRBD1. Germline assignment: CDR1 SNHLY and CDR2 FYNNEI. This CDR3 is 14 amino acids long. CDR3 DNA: TGTGCCGGACACAGGGGGTCGAACACCGGGGAGCTGCTTTTT. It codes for CAGHRGSNTGELLF.

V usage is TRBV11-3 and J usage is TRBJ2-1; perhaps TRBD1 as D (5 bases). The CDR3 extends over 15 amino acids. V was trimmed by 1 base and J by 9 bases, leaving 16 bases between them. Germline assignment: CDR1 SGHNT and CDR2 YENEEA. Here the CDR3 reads CASSLGRTGQGEQFF. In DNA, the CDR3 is TGTGCCAGCAGCTTAGGCCGTACCGGGCAGGGTGAGCAGTTCTTC.

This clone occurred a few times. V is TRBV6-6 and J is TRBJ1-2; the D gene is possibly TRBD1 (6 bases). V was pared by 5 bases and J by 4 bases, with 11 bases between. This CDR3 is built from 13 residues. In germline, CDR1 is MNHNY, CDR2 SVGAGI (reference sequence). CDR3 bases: TGTGCCAGCAGTCGACAGGTCGGCTATGGCTACACCTTC. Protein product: CASSRQVGYGYTF.

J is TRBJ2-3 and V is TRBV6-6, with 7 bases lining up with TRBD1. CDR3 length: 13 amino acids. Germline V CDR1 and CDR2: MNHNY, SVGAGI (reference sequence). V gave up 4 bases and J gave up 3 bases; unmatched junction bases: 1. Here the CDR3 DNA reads TGTGCCAGCAGTTTACAGGGGACAGATACGCAGTATTTT. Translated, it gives CASSLQGTDTQYF.

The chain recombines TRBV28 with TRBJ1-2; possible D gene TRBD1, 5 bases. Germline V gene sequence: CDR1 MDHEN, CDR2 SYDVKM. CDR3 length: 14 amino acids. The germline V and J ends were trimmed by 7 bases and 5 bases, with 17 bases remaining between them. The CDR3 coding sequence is TGTGCCAGCACCAATAGCCCTACAGGATATGGCTACACCTTC. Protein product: CASTNSPTGYGYTF.

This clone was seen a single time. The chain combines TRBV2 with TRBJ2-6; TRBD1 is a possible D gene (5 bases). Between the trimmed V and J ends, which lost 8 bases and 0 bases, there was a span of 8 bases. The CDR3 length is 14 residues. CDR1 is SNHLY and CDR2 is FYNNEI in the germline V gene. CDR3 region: CASCRVSGANVLTF. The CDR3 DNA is TGTGCCAGCTGCAGGGTCTCTGGGGCCAACGTCCTGACTTTC.

The CDR3 DNA reads TGTGCCAGTAGTATTAAGGACGACCCCCAATACGAGCAGTACGTC. Its protein is CASSIKDDPQYEQYV. The chain employs TRBV19 and TRBJ2-7; D not resolved. With 3 bases removed from V and 4 bases from J, the gap between germline ends came to 16 bases. The CDR3 is made up of 15 amino acids. CDR1 LNHDA and CDR2 SQIVND come from the germline V gene (reference sequence).

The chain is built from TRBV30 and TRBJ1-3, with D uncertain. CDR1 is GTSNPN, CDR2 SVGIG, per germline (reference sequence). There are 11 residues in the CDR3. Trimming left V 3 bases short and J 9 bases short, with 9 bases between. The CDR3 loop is CAWREEVTIYF. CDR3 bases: TGTGCCTGGAGGGAGGAGGTCACCATATATTTT. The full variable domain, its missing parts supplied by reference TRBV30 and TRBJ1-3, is SQTIHQWPATLVQPVGSPLSLECTVEGTSNPNLYWYRQAAGRGLQLLFYSVGIGQISSEVPQNLSASRPQDRQFILSSKKLLLSDSGFYLCAWREEVTIYFGEGSWLTVV.

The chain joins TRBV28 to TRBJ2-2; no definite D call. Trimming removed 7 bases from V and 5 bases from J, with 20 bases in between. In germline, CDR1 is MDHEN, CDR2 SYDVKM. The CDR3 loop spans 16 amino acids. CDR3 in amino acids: CASILGAGPRTGELFF. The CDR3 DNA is TGTGCCAGCATCCTAGGAGCCGGGCCCCGAACCGGGGAGCTGTTTTTT.

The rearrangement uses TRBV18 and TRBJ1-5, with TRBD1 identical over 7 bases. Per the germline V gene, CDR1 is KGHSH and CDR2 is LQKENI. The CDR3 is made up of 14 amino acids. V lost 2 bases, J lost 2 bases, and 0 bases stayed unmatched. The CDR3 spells CASSPTGGNQPQHF. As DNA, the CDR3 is TGTGCCAGCTCACCAACAGGGGGCAATCAGCCCCAGCATTTT.

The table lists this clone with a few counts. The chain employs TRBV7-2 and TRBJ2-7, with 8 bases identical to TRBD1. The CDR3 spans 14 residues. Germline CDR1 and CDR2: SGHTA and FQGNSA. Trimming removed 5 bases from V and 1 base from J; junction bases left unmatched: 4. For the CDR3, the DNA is TGTGCCAGCAGCAACACAGGGGGATCCTACGAGCAGTACTTC. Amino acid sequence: CASSNTGGSYEQYF.

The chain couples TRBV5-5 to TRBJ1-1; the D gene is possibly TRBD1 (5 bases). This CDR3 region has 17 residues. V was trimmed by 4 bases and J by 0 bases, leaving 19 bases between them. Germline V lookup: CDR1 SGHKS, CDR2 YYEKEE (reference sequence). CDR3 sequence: CASSRLLKGLVNTEAFF. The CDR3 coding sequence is TGTGCCAGCAGCCGCCTGCTAAAGGGGTTGGTGAACACTGAAGCTTTCTTT. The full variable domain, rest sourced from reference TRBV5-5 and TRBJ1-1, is DAGVTQSPTHLIKTRGQQVTLRCSPISGHKSVSWYQQVLGQGPQFIFQYYEKEERGRGNFPDRFSARQFPNYSSELNVNALLLGDSALYLCASSRLLKGLVNTEAFFGQGTRLTVV.

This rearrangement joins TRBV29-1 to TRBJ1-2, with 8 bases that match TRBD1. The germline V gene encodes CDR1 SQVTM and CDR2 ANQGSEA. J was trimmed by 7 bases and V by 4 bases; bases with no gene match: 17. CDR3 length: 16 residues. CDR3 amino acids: CSVVHGQGQTWGGYTF. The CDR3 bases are TGCAGCGTTGTTCACGGACAGGGCCAGACCTGGGGTGGCTACACCTTC.

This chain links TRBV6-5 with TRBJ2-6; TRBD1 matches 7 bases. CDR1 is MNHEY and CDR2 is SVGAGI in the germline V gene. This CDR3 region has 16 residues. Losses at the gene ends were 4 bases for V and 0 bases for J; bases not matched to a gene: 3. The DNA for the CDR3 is TGTGCCAGCAGTTGGACAGGTCTCTCTGGGGCCAACGTCCTGACTTTC. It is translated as CASSWTGLSGANVLTF.